The 30 T cell receptor beta chains below come from one sample, sequenced in a study of T cell responses to AZD1222 COVID-19 vaccine. Here immunoSEQ multiplex PCR was the method, and the copy in TCRdb shows in-frame clones only, minus some. The repertoire has fewer than 200,000 clones, just over 90% of them found once; the top ten carry around 3.6%. Sample: peripheral blood, taken 28 days after the second dose of the MenACWY control vaccine. The receptors originated from an adult who received the MenACWY meningococcal vaccine as a control.

This chain joins TRBV9 and TRBJ1-6; no clear D gene. CDR3 length: 15 amino acids. V gave up 0 bases and J gave up 9 bases, with 13 bases separating them. CDR1 is SGDLS and CDR2 is YYNGEE in the germline V gene. CDR3 sequence reads: CASSVEGVPGSPLHF. Here the CDR3 DNA reads TGTGCCAGCAGCGTAGAAGGAGTCCCCGGTTCACCCCTCCACTTT.

The chain is built from TRBV6-5 and TRBJ1-5; TRBD1 is a possible D gene (6 bases). CDR3 length: 14 amino acids. Germline V gives CDR1 MNHEY, CDR2 SVGAGI. Trimming took 7 bases from V and 6 from J, leaving 16 bases between them. CDR3 coding DNA: TGTGCCAGCAACTCAAGGGGGGGGCTTCAGCCCCAGCATTTT. Translated: CASNSRGGLQPQHF.

This clone is a singleton in its sample. The V call is TRBV21-1, the J call TRBJ1-1. TRBV21-1 is given as a pseudogene. The CDR3 totals 14 residues. The DNA of the CDR3 is TGTGCCAGCAGCAAAGGTCTGGGGGGGACTGAAGCTTTCTTT. Translating gives CASSKGLGGTEAFF.

This chain uses TRBV2 with TRBJ2-5; the D is unclear. This CDR3 has 11 residues. Trimming took 6 bases from V and 5 from J, leaving 7 bases between them. Germline lookup yields CDR1 SNHLY and CDR2 FYNNEI. The CDR3 sequence is CASSPRETQYF. Here the CDR3 DNA reads TGTGCCAGCAGCCCTAGGGAGACCCAGTACTTC. Combining the CDR3 with reference TRBV2 and TRBJ2-5 gives the whole variable domain EPEVTQTPSHQVTQMGQEVILRCVPISNHLYFYWYRQILGQKVEFLVSFYNNEISEKSEIFDDQFSVERPDGSNFTLKIRSTKLEDSAMYFCASSPRETQYFGPGTRLLVL.

The rearrangement links TRBV9 to TRBJ2-2; no firm D call. Germline V gene sequence: CDR1 SGDLS, CDR2 YYNGEE. The CDR3 sequence is 14 residues long. Trimming cost V 0 bases and J 8 bases, with 11 bases left between them. The CDR3 region is CASSVGDGKGELFF. The CDR3 DNA reads as TGTGCCAGCAGCGTAGGCGACGGAAAGGGGGAGCTGTTTTTT.

The chain is built from TRBV4-3 and TRBJ2-2; D ambiguous. Germline V CDR1 and CDR2: LGHNA, YSLEER. CDR3 length equals 15 residues. V was shortened by 6 bases and J by 0 bases, with 11 bases between the two germline ends. Here the CDR3 reads CASSIAVSNTGELFF. CDR3 coding DNA: TGCGCCAGCAGTATCGCGGTCTCGAACACCGGGGAGCTGTTTTTT.

This chain joins TRBV19 and TRBJ1-2, with D possibly matching TRBD1 (6 bases). V lost 5 bases to trimming and J lost 5 bases, with 15 bases between them. There are 14 residues in the CDR3. Per germline, CDR1 LNHDA and CDR2 SQIVND (reference sequence). This CDR3 reads CASSPWDKEYGYTF. The CDR3 coding sequence is TGTGCCAGTAGTCCCTGGGACAAGGAGTATGGCTACACCTTC.

This clone was seen once. The chain has TRBV6-6 and TRBJ1-1; maybe TRBD1 (5 bases). Germline CDR1 MNHNY, CDR2 SVGAGI (reference sequence). Trimming took 6 bases from V and 5 from J, leaving 10 bases between them. The CDR3 totals 12 residues. The CDR3 region is CASSLGETEAFF. Written as DNA, the CDR3 is TGTGCCAGCAGCCTAGGGGAAACTGAAGCTTTCTTT.

The chain combines TRBV3-1 (or the pseudogene TRBV3-2) with TRBJ2-3, with TRBD2 identical over 10 bases. From germline, CDR1 is LGHDT and CDR2 YNNKEL (reference sequence). The CDR3 runs to 20 residues. V lost 3 bases to trimming and J lost 4 bases; unmatched junction nucleotides: 19. The CDR3 loop reads CASSHLTDPIAGGLADTQYF. The CDR3 nucleotides are TGTGCCAGCAGCCACCTTACAGACCCCATAGCGGGAGGCTTGGCAGATACGCAGTATTTT.

This clone was counted a single time. The chain recombines TRBV7-3 with TRBJ2-3; 8 bases map to TRBD1. The germline V gene encodes CDR1 SGHTA and CDR2 FQGTGA. This CDR3 is 15 amino acids long. Trimming cost V 5 bases and J 1 base; bases outside gene matches: 5. CDR3 protein: CASSVDRGGTDTQYF. The CDR3 bases are TGTGCCAGCAGCGTCGACAGGGGTGGCACAGATACGCAGTATTTT. Complete variable domain (other parts from reference TRBV7-3 and TRBJ2-3): GAGVSQTPSNKVTEKGKYVELRCDPISGHTALYWYRQSLGQGPEFLIYFQGTGAADDSGLPNDRFFAVRPEGSVSTLKIQRTERGDSAVYLCASSVDRGGTDTQYFGPGTRLTVL.

This rearrangement joins TRBV5-1 to TRBJ2-5; possibly TRBD2 for D (5 bases). Germline V gives CDR1 SGHRS, CDR2 YFSETQ. V was shortened by 0 bases and J by 7 bases, with 7 bases between the two germline ends. CDR3 length: 12 amino acids. CDR3 loop: CASSLVGGTQYF. CDR3 coding DNA: TGCGCCAGCAGCTTGGTTGGAGGGACCCAGTACTTC.

The chain uses TRBV5-1 and TRBJ1-3; TRBD1 might be the D (5 bases). CDR1 and CDR2 (germline): SGHRS, YFSETQ. V lost 2 bases and J lost 0, with 12 bases in between. The CDR3 runs to 16 residues. The CDR3 coding sequence is TGCGCCAGCAGCTTCGGGGGATCCCTCTCTGGAAACACCATATATTTT. Encoded protein: CASSFGGSLSGNTIYF.

The chain is built from TRBV7-2 and TRBJ2-2; 7 bases match TRBD2. The CDR3 length is 16 residues. Germline CDR1 SGHTA, CDR2 FQGNSA. With V trimmed by 1 base and J by 5 bases, 7 bases remained unmatched. CDR3 bases: TGTGCCAGCAGCTTAGTACGGGAGGTGGGGACCGGGGAGCTGTTTTTT. It translates to CASSLVREVGTGELFF.

The chain recombines TRBV2 with TRBJ1-5, with no clear D. Germline V gene lookup returns CDR1 SNHLY and CDR2 FYNNEI. This CDR3 region has 15 residues. V lost 4 bases and J 2 bases, leaving 12 bases between the germline ends. In nucleotides, the CDR3 is TGTGCCAGCAGTGGCCAGGTGGTGGGCAATCAGCCCCAGCATTTT. This translates into CASSGQVVGNQPQHF.

This clone appeared a single time. This chain connects TRBV9 to TRBJ1-2; D unclear. V was pared by 3 bases and J by 4 bases, with 16 bases between. CDR3 size: 15 residues. Germline-derived CDR1 and CDR2 are SGDLS and YYNGEE. CDR3 DNA sequence: TGTGCCAGCAGCGGAGCGAGAGGCGCGAGCTATGGCTACACCTTC. Amino acids: CASSGARGASYGYTF.

The chain carries TRBV11-2 and TRBJ2-1, with TRBD2 identical over 7 bases. Germline V gene sequence: CDR1 SGHAT, CDR2 FQNNGV. The CDR3 contains 13 residues. The ends lost 4 bases at V and 4 bases at J; junction bases unmatched: 1. DNA of the CDR3: TGTGCCAGCAGCTGGACTAGATACAATGAGCAGTTCTTC. The encoded protein is CASSWTRYNEQFF.

The CDR3 region has the DNA TGTGCCTTTCCTGGGGTCGACTATGGCTACACCTTC. It codes for CAFPGVDYGYTF. V usage is TRBV6-4 and J usage is TRBJ1-2; D is uncertain. The CDR3 has 12 residues. The germline CDR1 and CDR2 sequences are MRHNA and SNTAGT. The germline V and J ends were trimmed by 11 bases and 3 bases, with 13 bases remaining between them.

The chain joins TRBV6-2 or TRBV6-3 to TRBJ2-7; TRBD2 aligns across 11 bases. V shed 5 bases, J shed 1 base, and the junction held 10 bases outside the gene matches. Germline V CDR1 and CDR2: MNHEY, SVGEGT. The CDR3 has 17 residues. The CDR3 is CASSILIAGGKSYEQYF. CDR3 coding DNA: TGTGCCAGCAGTATCCTTATAGCGGGAGGGAAATCCTACGAGCAGTACTTC.

The rearrangement links TRBV24-1 to TRBJ2-1; the match to TRBD1 covers 11 bases. The J segment lost 10 bases and the V segment lost 4 bases, leaving 11 bases of the junction unmatched. The CDR3 has 16 amino acids. Germline CDR1 and CDR2: KGHDR and SFDVKD. CDR3 protein: CATSDPTGQGAREQFF. Here the CDR3 DNA reads TGTGCCACCAGTGACCCAACCGGACAGGGGGCCAGGGAGCAGTTCTTC.

The gene calls are TRBV4-1 and TRBJ1-4; D is possibly TRBD1 (5 bases). Germline V lookup: CDR1 MGHRA, CDR2 YSYEKL. Trimming shortened V by 0 bases and J by 8 bases, and 19 bases separated the two germline ends. The CDR3 totals 17 residues. The CDR3 loop reads CASSQDPGALGREKLFF. Written as DNA, the CDR3 is TGCGCCAGCAGCCAAGATCCCGGGGCCCTCGGCAGGGAAAAACTGTTTTTT.

The gene calls are TRBV19 and TRBJ1-1; 9 bases align to TRBD1. Trimming at V came to 5 bases and at J to 5 bases, leaving 6 bases not matched to a gene. The CDR3 runs 14 residues. Looked up from germline, CDR1 is LNHDA and CDR2 is SQIVND (reference sequence). This chain's CDR3 is CASSLQGAPTEAFF. For the CDR3, the DNA is TGTGCCAGTAGTCTACAGGGGGCGCCTACTGAAGCTTTCTTT.

V usage is TRBV3-1 (or the pseudogene TRBV3-2) and J usage is TRBJ2-5; D is perhaps TRBD2 (5 bases). The CDR3 consists of 12 residues. The V and J ends lost 4 bases and 5 bases respectively, with 8 bases between them. Germline CDR1 LGHDT, CDR2 YNNKEL (reference sequence). The CDR3 DNA reads as TGTGCCAGCAGCCCAGCGGTGGAGACCCAGTACTTC. Its protein product is CASSPAVETQYF.

This clone came up once. This sequence joins TRBV15 and TRBJ2-1; 8 bases match TRBD1. Germline-derived CDR1 and CDR2 are LNHNV and YYDKDF (reference sequence). J gave up 4 bases and V 3 bases, and 2 bases lay outside the gene matches. The CDR3 consists of 14 residues. CDR3 coding DNA: TGTGCCACCAGCAGGGACAGGGCTTACAATGAGCAGTTCTTC. Its translation: CATSRDRAYNEQFF.

The rearrangement uses TRBV11-2 and TRBJ1-6, with TRBD1 as a possible D gene (5 bases). Per the germline V gene, CDR1 is SGHAT and CDR2 is FQNNGV. The CDR3 length is 15 residues. V lost 3 bases to trimming and J lost 7 bases, with 13 bases between them. The CDR3 here is CASSFTGLENSPLHF. The CDR3 bases are TGTGCCAGCAGCTTTACGGGACTGGAGAATTCACCCCTCCACTTT.

The chain joins TRBV12-3 or TRBV12-4 to TRBJ1-6; no reliable D call. The V end lost 3 bases, the J end lost 10 bases, and 7 bases lay between the germline ends. The CDR3 has 12 amino acids. CDR3: CASSFVRSPLHF. In DNA, the CDR3 is TGTGCCAGCAGTTTTGTTCGGTCACCCCTCCACTTT.

This rearrangement joins TRBV18 to TRBJ2-7; D is perhaps TRBD1 (6 bases). Per the germline V gene, CDR1 is KGHSH and CDR2 is LQKENI. V lost 3 bases to trimming and J lost 4 bases, with 10 bases between them. The CDR3 is 13 residues long. The CDR3 region is CASSPQDRYEQYF. In nucleotides, the CDR3 is TGTGCCAGCTCACCCCAGGACAGATACGAGCAGTACTTC. The full variable domain, with the rest looked up from reference TRBV18 and TRBJ2-7, is NAGVMQNPRHLVRRRGQEARLRCSPMKGHSHVYWYRQLPEEGLKFMVYLQKENIIDESGMPKERFSAEFPKEGPSILRIQQVVRGDSAAYFCASSPQDRYEQYFGPGTRLTVT.

CDR3 nucleotides: TGTGCCAGCAGCTCAGACAGGGACAATCAGCCCCAGCATTTT. Protein sequence: CASSSDRDNQPQHF. This chain connects TRBV7-9 to TRBJ1-5, with 7 positions matching TRBD1. Germline trimming cut 4 bases from V and 3 bases from J; bases unmatched to any gene: 3. The CDR3 contains 14 residues. Germline-derived CDR1 and CDR2 are SEHNR and FQNEAQ (reference sequence).

Written as DNA, the CDR3 is TGTGCCAGCAGCGCCCGGATGACAGGGGGCGAGTCAGATACGCAGTATTTT. Protein product: CASSARMTGGESDTQYF. V usage is TRBV9 and J usage is TRBJ2-3, with 10 bases identical to TRBD1. The length of the CDR3 is 17 residues. Germline values: CDR1 SGDLS, CDR2 YYNGEE. J gave up 4 bases and V 3 bases, and 11 bases lay outside the gene matches.

The J gene is TRBJ1-2, the V gene TRBV11-1; 11 bases line up with TRBD1. The ends lost 4 bases at V and 7 bases at J; junction bases unmatched: 8. Germline-derived CDR1 and CDR2 are SGHAT and FQDESV (reference sequence). The CDR3 spans 15 residues. CDR3 in amino acids: CASSSPDRGRSGYTF. The CDR3 coding sequence is TGTGCCAGCAGCTCACCGGACAGGGGGCGAAGTGGCTACACCTTC.

V usage is TRBV7-9 and J usage is TRBJ1-4; 7 bases are a match to TRBD1. Germline loops: CDR1 SEHNR, CDR2 FQNEAQ (reference sequence). This CDR3 spans 16 amino acids. V lost 4 bases, J lost 0 bases, and 5 bases stayed unmatched. In DNA form, the CDR3 reads TGTGCCAGCAGCTCATACCAGGGGGCAACTAATGAAAAACTGTTTTTT. Translating gives CASSSYQGATNEKLFF.